The 27 T cell receptor beta chains presented below share a single source sample, sequenced in a study of shared clonotypes between healthy human individuals. The method was immunoSEQ multiplex PCR; TCRdb's version includes in-frame clones alone and lacks a portion of them. The sample lists some 89,000 clones, around 67% occurring once. Sequencing was performed on memory CD8+ T cells sorted from blood. The subset here: CD45RO+ cells pooled with CCR7-negative TemRA cells. Receptors were obtained from a man under 40 in good health.

Notes on this clone: This same CDR3 is encoded by further DNA sequences in the sample. The chain has TRBV13 and TRBJ2-5; 15 bases are shared with TRBD2. CDR1 is PRHDT, CDR2 FYEKMQ, per germline (reference sequence). V shed 4 bases, J shed 2 bases, and the junction held 2 bases outside the gene matches. This CDR3 has 16 amino acids. CDR3 amino acids: CASSSGTSGRQETQYF. In DNA form, the CDR3 reads TGTGCCAGCAGCTCTGGGACTAGCGGGAGGCAAGAGACCCAGTACTTC.

The V and J genes are TRBV19 and TRBJ2-2; 10 nucleotides align to TRBD2. This CDR3 is built from 20 residues. CDR1 is LNHDA and CDR2 is SQIVND in the germline V gene (reference sequence). With 3 bases clipped from V and 0 bases from J, the junction kept 13 bases outside the gene matches. CDR3 in amino acids: CASSIHLWLAGVTNTGELFF. The CDR3 coding sequence is TGTGCCAGTAGTATTCATCTTTGGCTAGCGGGAGTTACGAACACCGGGGAGCTGTTTTTT.

Notes on this clone: This sequence may be a read error, since a much larger clone differs from it by one base. The CDR3 DNA reads as TGTGCCAGCAGCAAGGGGACATCCTCCTCCTACGAGCAGTACTTC. It encodes CASSKGTSSSYEQYF. The gene calls are TRBV6-5 and TRBJ2-7; TRBD1 is a possible D gene (6 bases). Germline V gene data show CDR1 as MNHEY and CDR2 as SVGAGI. Between the trimmed V and J ends, which lost 6 bases and 0 bases, there was a span of 15 bases. The CDR3 spans 15 residues.

Notes on this clone: Other DNA sequences from this sample encode an identical CDR3 as well. This chain connects TRBV6-1 to TRBJ1-2; unclear D gene. The germline V gene encodes CDR1 MNHNS and CDR2 SASEGT. The CDR3 sequence is 11 residues long. V shed 2 bases and J shed 4 bases, with 2 bases lying between them. CDR3 amino acids: CASSESYGYTF. In DNA form, the CDR3 reads TGTGCCAGCAGTGAATCCTATGGCTACACCTTC.

This clone was counted a few times. This may stem from a read error, because a much larger clone lies one nucleotide away. The chain carries TRBV28 and TRBJ2-7; weak D call: TRBD1 (6 bases). Germline V lookup: CDR1 MDHEN, CDR2 SYDVKM. V shed 6 bases and J shed 3 bases, with 12 bases lying between them. The CDR3 is 13 amino acids. CDR3 DNA: TGTGCCAGCAGCCCGGGACACCTCTACGAGCAGTACTTC. This encodes CASSPGHLYEQYF.

The chain combines TRBV7-8 with TRBJ1-1, with unresolved D. From germline, CDR1 is SGHVS and CDR2 FQNEAQ. CDR3 size: 15 residues. V lost 5 bases, J lost 0 bases, and 13 bases lay in between. The CDR3 region is CASSLLPGMNTEAFF. In nucleotides, the CDR3 is TGTGCCAGCAGCCTCCTGCCGGGAATGAACACTGAAGCTTTCTTT. The full variable domain, with the rest looked up from reference TRBV7-8 and TRBJ1-1, is GAGVSQSPRYKVAKRGQDVALRCDPISGHVSLFWYQQALGQGPEFLTYFQNEAQLDKSGLPSDRFFAERPEGSVSTLKIQRTQQEDSAVYLCASSLLPGMNTEAFFGQGTRLTVV.

This clone was seen only a few times. The DNA for the CDR3 is TGTGCCAGCAGCTTATCCGACAGGTCCTACGAGCAGTACTTC. Protein sequence: CASSLSDRSYEQYF. This chain connects TRBV5-4 to TRBJ2-7; D perhaps matches TRBD1 (6 bases). Germline V gene sequence: CDR1 SGHNT, CDR2 YYREEE (reference sequence). The CDR3 is 14 amino acids. The ends were cut back, 2 bases at V and 1 base at J, with 10 bases in the middle.

Written as DNA, the CDR3 is TGTGCCAGCAGTGAACCCCAATCTGGGGCCAACGTCCTGACTTTC. Translated, it gives CASSEPQSGANVLTF. V usage is TRBV25-1 and J usage is TRBJ2-6; D is unresolved. The V end lost 2 bases, the J end lost 1 base, and 6 bases lay between the germline ends. The germline V gene has CDR1 MGHDK and CDR2 SYGVNS. The CDR3 contains 15 residues.

Concerning this clone itself: One end of the junction is discordant with germline, which a read error may explain. The rearrangement uses TRBV5-5 and TRBJ1-2; 10 bases map to TRBD1. Germline CDR1 and CDR2: SGHKS and YYEKEE (reference sequence). The length of the CDR3 is 18 residues. The CDR3 DNA follows: TGCGCCAGCAGCCGACTGCCCGGGACAGGGGATACTTTTTATGGCTACACCTTC. Translated, it gives CASSRLPGTGDTFYGYTF.

This clone was seen ten or more times. Other nucleotide sequences from this sample produce the same CDR3. The gene calls are TRBV28 and TRBJ2-7; D call uncertain. CDR3 length: 11 residues. Germline assignment: CDR1 MDHEN and CDR2 SYDVKM. Trimming left V 4 bases short and J 4 bases short, with 5 bases between. CDR3: CASSSVYEQYF. Written as DNA, the CDR3 is TGTGCCAGCAGTTCGGTGTACGAGCAGTACTTC. Variable domain in full (rest from reference TRBV28 and TRBJ2-7): DVKVTQSSRYLVKRTGEKVFLECVQDMDHENMFWYRQDPGLGLRLIYFSYDVKMKEKGDIPEGYSVSREKKERFSLILESASTNQTSMYLCASSSVYEQYFGPGTRLTVT.

At least ten counts were recorded for this clone. The chain couples TRBV6-1 to TRBJ1-2; weak D call: TRBD1 (5 bases). V dropped 1 base and J dropped 5 bases, with 20 bases sitting between them. The CDR3 sequence is 17 residues long. Germline V gives CDR1 MNHNS, CDR2 SASEGT. The CDR3 sequence is CASSEGPGSSFRYGYTF. The DNA of the CDR3 is TGTGCCAGCAGTGAAGGGCCAGGGTCATCATTTCGTTATGGCTACACCTTC.

The V and J genes are TRBV18 and TRBJ2-1; D perhaps matches TRBD2 (5 bases). The CDR3 extends over 15 amino acids. The germline V and J ends were trimmed by 4 bases and 3 bases, with 13 bases remaining between them. Germline V gene lookup returns CDR1 KGHSH and CDR2 LQKENI. In nucleotides, the CDR3 is TGTGCCAGCTCACATCCCCGAGGGATCTACAATGAGCAGTTCTTC. Protein sequence: CASSHPRGIYNEQFF.

This chain connects TRBV11-2 to TRBJ2-1; D is unresolved. Germline loops: CDR1 SGHAT, CDR2 FQNNGV. The CDR3 consists of 15 residues. Trimming shortened V by 2 bases and J by 5 bases, and 13 bases separated the two germline ends. CDR3 coding DNA: TGTGCCAGCAGCTTATGGTTAGCTAGAAACAATGAGCAGTTCTTC. Translated: CASSLWLARNNEQFF. Together with reference TRBV11-2 and TRBJ2-1, the CDR3 gives the full variable domain: EAGVAQSPRYKIIEKRQSVAFWCNPISGHATLYWYQQILGQGPKLLIQFQNNGVVDDSQLPKDRFSAERLKGVDSTLKIQPAKLEDSAVYLCASSLWLARNNEQFFGPGTRLTVL.

This clone is a singleton in its sample. The CDR3 loop is CASSPQRADNEQFF. The CDR3 bases are TGTGCCAGCAGTCCACAGCGGGCAGACAATGAGCAGTTCTTC. The rearrangement joins TRBV7-2 to TRBJ2-1; D is perhaps TRBD2 (6 bases). The CDR3 length is 14 residues. Looked up from germline, CDR1 is SGHTA and CDR2 is FQGNSA. The germline V and J ends were trimmed by 6 bases and 5 bases, with 14 bases remaining between them.

The V gene is TRBV4-1, the J gene TRBJ2-3; 7 bases line up with TRBD1. Germline lookup yields CDR1 MGHRA and CDR2 YSYEKL. V lost 0 bases, J lost 1 base, and 7 bases stayed unmatched. The length of the CDR3 is 17 residues. The CDR3 region has the DNA TGCGCCAGCAGCCAAGATCGGAGACAGGGTGGCACAGATACGCAGTATTTT. Protein product: CASSQDRRQGGTDTQYF.

The chain combines TRBV11-3 with TRBJ2-7, with D perhaps matching TRBD1 or TRBD2 (5 bases each). CDR3 length: 13 amino acids. Trimming shortened V by 5 bases and J by 4 bases, and 12 bases separated the two germline ends. Germline V gives CDR1 SGHNT, CDR2 YENEEA. CDR3 residues: CASSPGTEYEQYF. CDR3 in DNA: TGTGCCAGCAGCCCAGGGACGGAATACGAGCAGTACTTC. Filled out from reference TRBV11-3 and TRBJ2-7, the complete variable domain reads EAGVVQSPRYKIIEKKQPVAFWCNPISGHNTLYWYLQNLGQGPELLIRYENEEAVDDSQLPKDRFSAERLKGVDSTLKIQPAELGDSAVYLCASSPGTEYEQYFGPGTRLTVT.

V gene TRBV10-2 combines with J gene TRBJ2-2; no clear D gene. The CDR3 is made up of 13 amino acids. The V end lost 8 bases, the J end lost 7 bases, and 14 bases lay between the germline ends. The germline V gene has CDR1 WSHSY and CDR2 SAAADI. CDR3 sequence (DNA): TGCGCCAGCTCAATCAGCGAGAGCGGGGAGCTGTTTTTT. The encoded protein is CASSISESGELFF.

The DNA of the CDR3 is TGTGCCAGCAGCAGCGGACCCTACTACAATGAGCAGTTCTTC. Residues: CASSSGPYYNEQFF. V is TRBV7-6 and J is TRBJ2-1, with a weak D call TRBD2 (5 bases). Germline V CDR1 and CDR2: SGHVS, FNYEAQ. The ends were cut back, 5 bases at V and 3 bases at J, with 11 bases in the middle. The CDR3 consists of 14 residues.

This clone was picked up many times. This chain connects TRBV6-1 to TRBJ2-7; 7 bases are a match to TRBD2. The CDR3 extends over 16 amino acids. V shed 4 bases and J 3 bases; nucleotides not matched to a gene: 12. Germline lookup yields CDR1 MNHNS and CDR2 SASEGT. The CDR3 reads CASSVRGRGGDYEQYF. In nucleotides, the CDR3 is TGTGCCAGCAGTGTGCGCGGACGTGGGGGGGACTACGAGCAGTACTTC.

The chain carries TRBV5-1 and TRBJ2-1, with 10 bases fitting TRBD2. The J segment lost 3 bases and the V segment lost 4 bases, leaving 7 bases of the junction unmatched. CDR3 size: 16 residues. Germline assignment: CDR1 SGHRS and CDR2 YFSETQ. CDR3 bases: TGCGCCAGCAGCCTACTAGCGGGGATAGACTACAATGAGCAGTTCTTC. It specifies CASSLLAGIDYNEQFF.

The chain employs TRBV27 and TRBJ2-7, with TRBD2 as a possible D gene (6 bases). The CDR3 length is 16 residues. Trimming removed 6 bases from V and 6 bases from J, with 24 bases in between. Germline V CDR1 and CDR2: MNHEY, SMNVEV (reference sequence). This CDR3 reads CASSYAGSSGAPEQYF. DNA of the CDR3: TGTGCCAGCAGCTATGCCGGGAGTTCCGGAGCCCCCGAGCAGTACTTC.

V usage is TRBV11-2 and J usage is TRBJ2-7; possibly TRBD1 for D (6 bases). This CDR3 spans 15 amino acids. V was cut by 5 bases and J by 4 bases, with 18 bases left in between. CDR1 and CDR2 (germline): SGHAT, FQNNGV. CDR3 loop: CASSPLPGHQYEQYF. As DNA, the CDR3 is TGTGCCAGCAGCCCACTGCCGGGACATCAATACGAGCAGTACTTC.

This clone was picked up many times. The rearrangement links TRBV9 to TRBJ2-1; D perhaps matches TRBD2 (5 bases). The CDR3 extends over 16 amino acids. Germline-derived CDR1 and CDR2 are SGDLS and YYNGEE. V was cut by 4 bases and J by 5 bases, with 19 bases left in between. The DNA of the CDR3 is TGTGCCAGCAGCCAACCCGAGGGCGTAGTGCACAATGAGCAGTTCTTC. Protein: CASSQPEGVVHNEQFF.

The chain carries TRBV27 and TRBJ1-1; 8 bases line up with TRBD1. The CDR3 extends over 16 amino acids. Germline-derived CDR1 and CDR2 are MNHEY and SMNVEV (reference sequence). The ends lost 4 bases at V and 2 bases at J; junction bases unmatched: 9. The CDR3 bases are TGTGCCAGCAGTTCTGGACAGGGTGCACTCAACACTGAAGCTTTCTTT. Amino acid sequence: CASSSGQGALNTEAFF.

This clone was observed once. CDR3 bases: TGTGCCAGCAGAGATCAGGGTAGAGGGGTACAGGGCTACACCTTC. Residues: CASRDQGRGVQGYTF. The chain recombines TRBV6-5 with TRBJ1-2, with a tentative D call TRBD1 (5 bases). Trimming removed 6 bases at V and 8 bases at J, with 22 bases between. CDR3 length: 15 residues. Germline CDR1 MNHEY, CDR2 SVGAGI.

The gene calls are TRBV10-1 and TRBJ2-1; 12 bases are shared with TRBD2. The junction had 2 bases not matched to a gene; V was cut back by 4 bases and J by 1 base. CDR3 length: 16 amino acids. Germline CDR1 is WNHNN and CDR2 is SYGVQD (reference sequence). The chain's CDR3 is CASSVTSGRSYNEQFF. CDR3 sequence (DNA): TGCGCCAGCAGTGTGACTAGCGGGAGATCCTACAATGAGCAGTTCTTC.

This clone has more than one count but fewer than ten. J is TRBJ2-1 and V is TRBV7-6; 10 positions agree with TRBD2. The CDR3 is 16 residues long. Trimming at V came to 2 bases and at J to 2 bases, leaving 3 bases not matched to a gene. The germline V gene has CDR1 SGHVS and CDR2 FNYEAQ. The CDR3 sequence is CASSLFSGRAYNEQFF. In DNA, the CDR3 is TGTGCCAGCAGCTTATTCAGCGGGAGGGCCTACAATGAGCAGTTCTTC.